This passage covers 9 T cell receptor beta chains from one sample sequenced in a study of radiation and T cells in renal cell carcinoma. Time point here: baseline pretreatment blood. Stated treatment: 15 Gy SBRT to primary tumor, nephrectomy 4 weeks later. Data came from immunoSEQ multiplex PCR; TCRdb stores just in-frame clones and leaves some out. The repertoire holds some 150,000 clones, with over 65% as singletons. The sample was blood, taken from a patient whose treatment included radiotherapy and nephrectomy. These receptors came from a woman between 50 and 59 years old with renal cell carcinoma.

The V and J genes are TRBV12-5 and TRBJ2-1, with 7 bases that match TRBD1. The germline gives CDR1 LGHNT, CDR2 FRNRAP. V lost 7 bases, J lost 2 bases, and 8 bases stayed unmatched. The CDR3 is made up of 15 amino acids. The CDR3, as DNA: TGTGCTAGTGCCCAAGCAGGGGGACCCTACAATGAGCAGTTCTTC. Translation gives CASAQAGGPYNEQFF.

V and J are TRBV19 and TRBJ2-1, with 9 positions matching TRBD2. Per the germline V gene, CDR1 is LNHDA and CDR2 is SQIVND (reference sequence). Unmatched junction bases numbered 14, after V lost 3 bases and J lost 8 bases. CDR3 size: 17 residues. In DNA, the CDR3 is TGTGCCAGTAGTATGGCTAGCGGGGTGGAGGTACAAGATGAGCAGTTCTTC. Its protein is CASSMASGVEVQDEQFF.

This clone was observed a handful of times. CDR3 residues: CASKNSEYSYEQYF. The CDR3 DNA is TGTGCCAGCAAAAATAGCGAATACTCCTACGAGCAGTACTTC. The V gene is TRBV27, the J gene TRBJ2-7, with D maybe TRBD2 (5 bases). Trimming shortened V by 7 bases and J by 0 bases, and 13 bases separated the two germline ends. Germline V gene lookup returns CDR1 MNHEY and CDR2 SMNVEV (reference sequence). This CDR3 region has 14 residues.

The chain combines TRBV19 with TRBJ1-3; a weak D match, TRBD1 (5 bases). This CDR3 spans 15 amino acids. Germline V lookup: CDR1 LNHDA, CDR2 SQIVND (reference sequence). The ends were cut back, 5 bases at V and 4 bases at J, with 15 bases in the middle. DNA of the CDR3: TGTGCCAGTAGTGTGACGACAGAATCCGGAAACACCATATATTTT. This sequence encodes CASSVTTESGNTIYF.

This sequence joins TRBV6-1 and TRBJ1-1; D call uncertain. CDR3 length equals 14 residues. V lost 1 base and J 1 base, leaving 7 bases between the germline ends. Germline values: CDR1 MNHNS, CDR2 SASEGT. The CDR3 spells CASSEDRGNTEAFF. CDR3 in DNA: TGTGCCAGCAGTGAAGATCGCGGGAACACTGAAGCTTTCTTT.

The chain combines TRBV7-2 with TRBJ2-7; weak D call: TRBD1 (6 bases). The ends were cut back, 10 bases at V and 2 bases at J, with 24 bases in the middle. The germline gives CDR1 SGHTA, CDR2 FQGNSA. The CDR3 is 16 amino acids. The CDR3 spells CATSGWTAPITYEQYF. The CDR3 region has the DNA TGTGCCACCTCGGGGTGGACAGCACCTATAACCTACGAGCAGTACTTC. The variable domain in full, completed from reference TRBV7-2 and TRBJ2-7, reads GAGVSQSPSNKVTEKGKDVELRCDPISGHTALYWYRQSLGQGLEFLIYFQGNSAPDKSGLPSDRFSAERTGGSVSTLTIQRTQQEDSAVYLCATSGWTAPITYEQYFGPGTRLTVT.

The V call is TRBV7-8, the J call TRBJ2-7, with 13 nucleotides matching TRBD2. CDR3 length: 16 amino acids. Germline CDR1 reads SGHVS; CDR2 reads FQNEAQ. Trimming cost V 5 bases and J 6 bases; bases outside gene matches: 10. This CDR3 reads CASSRFGLAGEGEQYF. The CDR3, as DNA: TGTGCCAGCAGCCGGTTCGGACTAGCGGGAGAGGGCGAGCAGTACTTC.

The V call is TRBV7-2, the J call TRBJ1-3; no clear D. From germline, CDR1 is SGHTA and CDR2 FQGNSA. The CDR3 sequence is 15 residues long. Trimming stripped 5 bases from V and 0 bases from J, with 11 bases between. CDR3 region: CASSTSFYSGNTIYF. The CDR3 DNA is TGTGCCAGCAGCACCTCATTCTACTCTGGAAACACCATATATTTT.

This chain links TRBV5-6 with TRBJ1-3; the D is unclear. CDR1 is SGHDT and CDR2 is YYEEEE in the germline V gene. The CDR3 contains 16 residues. V was trimmed by 4 bases and J by 2 bases, leaving 16 bases between them. CDR3 sequence (DNA): TGTGCCAGCAGCGCAAATGGCGGCGGGACTGGAAACACCATATATTTT. It translates to CASSANGGGTGNTIYF.